Shown below are 2 T cell receptor beta chains from a single sample sequenced in a study of PD-1 blockade in classical Hodgkin lymphoma. Only in-frame clones appear in the TCRdb table, and some are missing; sequencing was by immunoSEQ multiplex PCR. The sample yields about 97,000 clones, roughly 83% seen once. All patients relapsed after autologous stem cell transplantation, and brentuximab vedotin exposure varied. Sequencing was performed on peripheral blood mononuclear cells (PBMCs), taken at baseline. Source of these receptors: a human donor with classical Hodgkin lymphoma.

This chain connects TRBV5-4 to TRBJ2-1, with D possibly matching TRBD2 (5 bases). CDR3 size: 15 residues. Trimming pared 2 bases from V and 7 bases from J, leaving 16 bases between. The V gene's germline CDR1 is SGHNT and CDR2 YYREEE (reference sequence). CDR3 bases: TGTGCCAGCAGCTTAGACTACCTAAGTAGGAATGAGCAGTTCTTC. Protein sequence: CASSLDYLSRNEQFF.

V usage is TRBV6-1 and J usage is TRBJ1-1; TRBD1 is a possible D gene (5 bases). V was trimmed by 5 bases and J by 1 base, leaving 8 bases between them. Germline-derived CDR1 and CDR2 are MNHNS and SASEGT. This CDR3 region has 13 residues. The CDR3 reads CASSLTENTEAFF. Here the CDR3 DNA reads TGTGCCAGCAGTCTGACAGAGAACACTGAAGCTTTCTTT.